Listed below are T cell receptor beta chains from one sample, sequenced in a study of molecular identifiers for immune sequencing clone quantification. TCRdb reprocessed the PCR reads with MiXCR, giving one entry per CDR3 protein. The sample yields some 650,000 distinct CDR3 sequences, less than 20% seen once. Sequenced input: naive CD8+ T cells from blood, with Jurkat cell RNA spiked in. These TCRs come from a human donor in good health. Some libraries in this study had Jurkat cell RNA spiked in. The CDR3 runs from the conserved cysteine through the conserved F or W. D genes are given only for firm matches. Not every row has a clone size; where given, it reads once, few, many or a size class.

J gene: TRBJ2-3
D gene: -
clone size: few
V gene: TRBV6-8
CDR3 protein: CASRLVTQYF
CDR3 DNA: TGTGCCAGCAGGTTAGTTACGCAGTATTTT

J gene: TRBJ2-1
D gene: TRBD1
clone size: -
V gene: TRBV6-5
CDR3 protein: CASSPPRTGYNEQFF
CDR3 DNA: TGTGCCAGCAGTCCCCCACGGACAGGTTACAATGAGCAGTTCTTC

J gene: TRBJ1-5
D gene: -
clone size: many
V gene: TRBV27
CDR3 protein: CASSGSRAGSNQPQHF
CDR3 DNA: TGTGCCAGCTCAGGGAGTCGCGCGGGGAGCAATCAGCCCCAGCATTTT

J gene: TRBJ1-5
D gene: TRBD1
clone size: -
V gene: TRBV24-1
CDR3 protein: CATSGGTGGRAYQSQHF
CDR3 DNA: TGTGCCACCAGTGGCGGGACAGGGGGCCGGGCGTATCAGTCCCAGCATTTT

J gene: TRBJ2-3
D gene: -
clone size: many
V gene: TRBV14
CDR3 protein: CASSPSLSADTQYF
CDR3 DNA: TGTGCCAGCAGCCCAAGCCTAAGTGCAGATACGCAGTATTTT

J gene: TRBJ2-7
D gene: TRBD1
clone size: -
V gene: TRBV3-1
CDR3 protein: CASSLDGTGIYEQYF
CDR3 DNA: TGTGCCAGCAGCCTTGACGGGACAGGCATCTACGAGCAGTACTTC

J gene: TRBJ2-1
D gene: TRBD2
clone size: -
V gene: TRBV9
CDR3 protein: CASSGEGSSYNEQFF
CDR3 DNA: TGTGCCAGCAGCGGGGAGGGAAGCTCCTACAATGAGCAGTTCTTC

J gene: TRBJ2-1
D gene: -
clone size: -
V gene: TRBV19
CDR3 protein: CASSIFSNYEQFF
CDR3 DNA: TGTGCCAGTAGTATTTTTAGTAACTATGAGCAGTTCTTC

J gene: TRBJ2-7
D gene: TRBD2
clone size: few
V gene: TRBV7-2
CDR3 protein: CASNLREGPDEQYF
CDR3 DNA: TGTGCCAGCAACCTGCGGGAGGGCCCCGACGAGCAGTACTTC

J gene: TRBJ2-2
D gene: -
clone size: -
V gene: TRBV2
CDR3 protein: CASSPEFPNTGELFF
CDR3 DNA: TGTGCCAGCAGTCCGGAATTTCCGAACACCGGGGAGCTGTTTTTT

J gene: TRBJ1-2
D gene: -
clone size: many
V gene: TRBV2
CDR3 protein: CASSEDTWSGYTF
CDR3 DNA: TGTGCCAGCAGTGAGGACACTTGGTCCGGCTACACCTTC

J gene: TRBJ2-7
D gene: -
clone size: many
V gene: TRBV6-1
CDR3 protein: CASRRMNHRERDYEQYF
CDR3 DNA: TGTGCCAGCAGGAGAATGAACCACAGGGAAAGAGACTACGAGCAGTACTTC

J gene: TRBJ2-1
D gene: TRBD1
clone size: few
V gene: TRBV20-1
CDR3 protein: CSARGQYNEQFF
CDR3 DNA: TGCAGTGCTAGGGGACAGTACAATGAGCAGTTCTTC

J gene: TRBJ2-1
D gene: -
clone size: -
V gene: TRBV24-1
CDR3 protein: CATSDSRQEGELVYEQFF
CDR3 DNA: TGTGCCACCAGTGACTCCCGACAGGAGGGTGAATTGGTCTATGAGCAGTTCTTC

J gene: TRBJ2-3
D gene: -
clone size: many
V gene: TRBV15
CDR3 protein: CATSSGTDTQYF
CDR3 DNA: TGTGCCACCAGTTCTGGGACAGATACGCAGTATTTT

J gene: TRBJ2-7
D gene: -
clone size: many
V gene: TRBV20-1
CDR3 protein: CSATEDTNYEQYF
CDR3 DNA: TGCAGTGCCACCGAGGACACCAACTACGAGCAGTACTTC

J gene: TRBJ2-3
D gene: TRBD2
clone size: many
V gene: TRBV28
CDR3 protein: CASSGINVASGGTDTQYF
CDR3 DNA: TGTGCCAGCAGTGGGATTAATGTGGCTAGCGGGGGCACAGATACGCAGTATTTT

J gene: TRBJ2-7
D gene: -
clone size: many
V gene: TRBV27
CDR3 protein: CASSPGLRITYEQYF
CDR3 DNA: TGTGCCAGCAGCCCGGGACTCAGGATAACCTACGAGCAGTACTTC

J gene: TRBJ2-7
D gene: TRBD2
clone size: many
V gene: TRBV20-1
CDR3 protein: CSARDRDSGSDEQYF
CDR3 DNA: TGCAGTGCTAGAGATCGAGATAGCGGGAGCGACGAGCAGTACTTC

J gene: TRBJ1-2
D gene: -
clone size: -
V gene: TRBV12-3/TRBV12-4
CDR3 protein: CASSLMGWSNPYGYTF
CDR3 DNA: TGTGCCAGCAGTTTAATGGGCTGGTCTAACCCCTATGGCTACACCTTC

J gene: TRBJ2-3
D gene: -
clone size: many
V gene: TRBV29-1
CDR3 protein: CSVERPSTDTQYF
CDR3 DNA: TGCAGCGTTGAAAGACCAAGCACAGATACGCAGTATTTT

J gene: TRBJ2-2
D gene: -
clone size: many
V gene: TRBV6-5
CDR3 protein: CASSYRQGNTGELFF
CDR3 DNA: TGTGCCAGCAGTTACCGGCAGGGAAACACCGGGGAGCTGTTTTTT

J gene: TRBJ2-7
D gene: -
clone size: few
V gene: TRBV27
CDR3 protein: CASSLFPTYEQYF
CDR3 DNA: TGTGCCAGCAGCCTTTTTCCCACCTACGAGCAGTACTTC

J gene: TRBJ1-1
D gene: TRBD1
clone size: few
V gene: TRBV30
CDR3 protein: CAWSVGQGVGEAFF
CDR3 DNA: TGTGCCTGGAGTGTTGGACAGGGTGTGGGAGAAGCTTTCTTT

J gene: TRBJ1-5
D gene: -
clone size: many
V gene: TRBV3-1
CDR3 protein: CASSPSGGVHNQPQHF
CDR3 DNA: TGTGCCAGCAGTCCAAGTGGCGGGGTCCACAATCAGCCCCAGCATTTT

J gene: TRBJ2-3
D gene: TRBD2
clone size: many
V gene: TRBV7-9
CDR3 protein: CASSLEYPSGGPNTDTQYF
CDR3 DNA: TGTGCCAGCAGCTTAGAATATCCTAGCGGGGGGCCCAACACAGATACGCAGTATTTT

J gene: TRBJ2-7
D gene: -
clone size: -
V gene: TRBV10-3
CDR3 protein: CAIRTGLLPYEQYF
CDR3 DNA: TGTGCCATCAGGACCGGCCTCCTTCCCTACGAGCAGTACTTC

J gene: TRBJ2-7
D gene: -
clone size: many
V gene: TRBV5-1
CDR3 protein: CASRDLWSSYEQYF
CDR3 DNA: TGCGCCAGCCGCGACCTTTGGAGCTCCTACGAGCAGTACTTC

J gene: TRBJ1-1
D gene: -
clone size: many
V gene: TRBV7-8
CDR3 protein: CASSQGILAEAFF
CDR3 DNA: TGTGCCAGCAGCCAGGGGATCTTGGCTGAAGCTTTCTTT

J gene: TRBJ2-1
D gene: -
clone size: -
V gene: TRBV20-1
CDR3 protein: CSAVTSHGSYNEQFF
CDR3 DNA: TGCAGTGCGGTGACTAGTCACGGCTCCTACAATGAGCAGTTCTTC

J gene: TRBJ1-4
D gene: TRBD1
clone size: many
V gene: TRBV4-3
CDR3 protein: CASSRLQTGTNEKLFF
CDR3 DNA: TGCGCCAGCAGCCGCCTACAGACAGGGACTAATGAAAAACTGTTTTTT

J gene: TRBJ2-1
D gene: TRBD2
clone size: -
V gene: TRBV5-4
CDR3 protein: CASSSRVGGRYEQFF
CDR3 DNA: TGTGCCAGCTCCTCACGGGTTGGCGGGAGATATGAGCAGTTCTTC

J gene: TRBJ2-1
D gene: TRBD1
clone size: many
V gene: TRBV19
CDR3 protein: CASNGQGGHNEQFF
CDR3 DNA: TGTGCCAGCAACGGACAGGGGGGGCACAATGAGCAGTTCTTC

J gene: TRBJ2-2
D gene: TRBD2
clone size: -
V gene: TRBV4-3
CDR3 protein: CAISQEGTSGVGTGELFF
CDR3 DNA: TGCGCCATCAGCCAAGAGGGTACTAGCGGAGTAGGGACCGGGGAGCTGTTTTTT

J gene: TRBJ1-1
D gene: -
clone size: many
V gene: TRBV5-6
CDR3 protein: CASSLSLGVNTEAFF
CDR3 DNA: TGTGCCAGCAGCTTGAGTTTGGGGGTGAACACTGAAGCTTTCTTT

J gene: TRBJ2-6
D gene: -
clone size: few
V gene: TRBV19
CDR3 protein: CASSIAQAGANVLTF
CDR3 DNA: TGTGCCAGTAGTATAGCGCAGGCTGGGGCCAACGTCCTGACTTTC

J gene: TRBJ2-1
D gene: -
clone size: few
V gene: TRBV7-9
CDR3 protein: CASSLVLGAYSYNEQFF
CDR3 DNA: TGTGCCAGCAGCTTAGTACTTGGCGCCTACTCCTACAATGAGCAGTTCTTC

J gene: TRBJ2-3
D gene: -
clone size: many
V gene: TRBV29-1
CDR3 protein: CSVVLSPDTQYF
CDR3 DNA: TGCAGCGTTGTCCTGTCCCCAGATACGCAGTATTTT

J gene: TRBJ2-7
D gene: -
clone size: many
V gene: TRBV6-6
CDR3 protein: CASSYPGIYEQYF
CDR3 DNA: TGTGCCAGCAGTTACCCCGGGATTTACGAGCAGTACTTC

J gene: TRBJ2-2
D gene: -
clone size: many
V gene: TRBV4-1
CDR3 protein: CASSQGAGIGAGELFF
CDR3 DNA: TGCGCCAGCAGCCAAGGCGCAGGGATAGGTGCCGGGGAGCTGTTTTTT

J gene: TRBJ2-7
D gene: -
clone size: many
V gene: TRBV4-3
CDR3 protein: CASSQDWSSGYEQYF
CDR3 DNA: TGCGCCAGCAGCCAAGATTGGTCCAGCGGTTACGAGCAGTACTTC

J gene: TRBJ1-1
D gene: TRBD1
clone size: many
V gene: TRBV5-8
CDR3 protein: CASSPSPGQGLNTEAFF
CDR3 DNA: TGTGCCAGCAGCCCCAGTCCGGGACAGGGACTGAACACTGAAGCTTTCTTT

J gene: TRBJ1-5
D gene: -
clone size: many
V gene: TRBV12-3/TRBV12-4
CDR3 protein: CASSHGHPSNQPQHF
CDR3 DNA: TGTGCCAGCAGTCACGGACATCCCAGCAATCAGCCCCAGCATTTT

J gene: TRBJ2-7
D gene: -
clone size: many
V gene: TRBV27
CDR3 protein: CASSLRDSPYEQYF
CDR3 DNA: TGTGCCAGCAGCCTGCGGGACAGCCCCTACGAGCAGTACTTC

J gene: TRBJ1-4
D gene: -
clone size: many
V gene: TRBV7-2
CDR3 protein: CASSLAVQTGWERLFF
CDR3 DNA: TGTGCCAGCAGCTTAGCCGTTCAGACAGGATGGGAAAGACTGTTTTTT

J gene: TRBJ1-1
D gene: -
clone size: few
V gene: TRBV6-6
CDR3 protein: CASSYGPRGIEAFF
CDR3 DNA: TGTGCCAGCAGTTACGGGCCTAGGGGAATTGAAGCTTTCTTT

J gene: TRBJ2-1
D gene: -
clone size: many
V gene: TRBV6-6
CDR3 protein: CASNFGGEYLREQFF
CDR3 DNA: TGTGCCAGCAATTTCGGCGGGGAATACCTCCGTGAGCAGTTCTTC

J gene: TRBJ2-1
D gene: -
clone size: few
V gene: TRBV7-9
CDR3 protein: CASTPGPNEQFF
CDR3 DNA: TGTGCCAGCACGCCAGGACCGAATGAGCAGTTCTTC

J gene: TRBJ2-6
D gene: TRBD1
clone size: few
V gene: TRBV5-1
CDR3 protein: CASSIPGQGFYQPGANVLTF
CDR3 DNA: TGCGCCAGCAGCATCCCGGGACAGGGGTTCTACCAACCTGGGGCCAACGTCCTGACTTTC

J gene: TRBJ1-1
D gene: -
clone size: many
V gene: TRBV27
CDR3 protein: CASSGGETQNTEAFF
CDR3 DNA: TGTGCCAGCAGTGGGGGGGAGACCCAGAACACTGAAGCTTTCTTT

J gene: TRBJ2-7
D gene: TRBD1
clone size: many
V gene: TRBV4-3
CDR3 protein: CASSLEGQGAYEQYF
CDR3 DNA: TGCGCCAGCAGCCTAGAAGGACAGGGCGCCTACGAGCAGTACTTC

J gene: TRBJ2-5
D gene: TRBD2
clone size: many
V gene: TRBV3-1
CDR3 protein: CASSQVRGESEETQYF
CDR3 DNA: TGTGCCAGCAGCCAGGTCCGGGGGGAAAGCGAGGAGACCCAGTACTTC

J gene: TRBJ1-4
D gene: -
clone size: many
V gene: TRBV6-6
CDR3 protein: CASSPAVNEKLFF
CDR3 DNA: TGTGCCAGCAGCCCTGCAGTCAATGAAAAACTGTTTTTT

J gene: TRBJ1-2
D gene: -
clone size: -
V gene: TRBV21-1
CDR3 protein: CVSSKALGGVDGYTF
CDR3 DNA: TGTGTCAGCAGCAAAGCGCTCGGAGGCGTCGATGGCTACACCTTC

J gene: TRBJ2-7
D gene: -
clone size: many
V gene: TRBV29-1
CDR3 protein: CSVAEVGYEQYF
CDR3 DNA: TGCAGCGTTGCAGAAGTCGGCTACGAGCAGTACTTC

J gene: TRBJ1-4
D gene: -
clone size: few
V gene: TRBV20-1
CDR3 protein: CSAGGLIDNEKLFF
CDR3 DNA: TGCAGTGCTGGGGGGTTGATTGATAATGAAAAACTGTTTTTT

J gene: TRBJ2-1
D gene: -
clone size: -
V gene: TRBV6-2/TRBV6-3
CDR3 protein: CASSYDGGEQFF
CDR3 DNA: TGTGCCAGCAGTTACGACGGGGGTGAGCAGTTCTTC

J gene: TRBJ1-4
D gene: TRBD1
clone size: -
V gene: TRBV7-6
CDR3 protein: CASSLKGAGSRSEKLFF
CDR3 DNA: TGTGCCAGCAGCTTAAAGGGGGCCGGGTCCCGCAGTGAAAAACTGTTTTTT

J gene: TRBJ1-5
D gene: -
clone size: many
V gene: TRBV13
CDR3 protein: CASSSSEGGVSQPQHF
CDR3 DNA: TGTGCCAGCAGCTCGTCCGAGGGGGGTGTCAGTCAGCCCCAGCATTTT